This TCR beta chain originates from a study of blood T cell repertoires in COVID-19. Here immunoSEQ multiplex PCR was the method, and the copy in TCRdb shows in-frame clones only, minus some. The data contain about 220,000 clones, about 90% of them singletons. Trimming took 3 bases from V and 0 from J, leaving 13 bases between them. In germline, CDR1 is SGHKS, CDR2 YYEKEE (reference sequence). The CDR3 extends over 16 amino acids. This sequence originates from a middle-aged man with active or convalescent COVID-19. The V gene is TRBV5-5, the J gene TRBJ1-5; TRBD1 is a possible D gene (6 bases). Sequenced material: peripheral blood. This CDR3 reads CASSSTGYVSNQPQHF. The CDR3 DNA sequence: TGTGCCAGCAGCTCCACAGGGTACGTTAGCAATCAGCCCCAGCATTTT.